Shown below are 19 T cell receptor beta chains from a single sample sequenced in a study of blood T cell repertoires in COVID-19. The assay was immunoSEQ multiplex PCR, and TCRdb's table has in-frame clones only and misses some. This table holds about 320,000 clones, about 82% found once. The material sequenced was peripheral blood. The receptors stem from a woman aged 45 to 65 with acute or convalescent COVID-19.

This rearrangement joins TRBV2 to TRBJ2-7; D may be TRBD2 (5 bases). The CDR3 totals 13 residues. Trimming pared 6 bases from V and 5 bases from J, leaving 14 bases between. Germline lookup yields CDR1 SNHLY and CDR2 FYNNEI. In DNA form, the CDR3 reads TGTGCCAGCAGAGACCCGGGGTCAGACGAGCAGTACTTC. Protein sequence: CASRDPGSDEQYF.

With respect to this clone: Distinct nucleotide sequences in the sample also encode this CDR3. The chain couples TRBV28 to TRBJ1-4, with D unclear. The CDR3 has 15 amino acids. The germline CDR1 and CDR2 sequences are MDHEN and SYDVKM. Between the trimmed V and J ends, which lost 1 base and 0 bases, there was a span of 6 bases. The CDR3 region is CASSLSGTTNEKLFF. The DNA for the CDR3 is TGTGCCAGCAGTTTATCAGGTACAACTAATGAAAAACTGTTTTTT.

The chain is built from TRBV4-3 and TRBJ1-6; 11 bases match TRBD1. Per germline, CDR1 LGHNA and CDR2 YSLEER. The J segment lost 7 bases and the V segment lost 2 bases, leaving 13 bases of the junction unmatched. CDR3 length: 19 residues. The CDR3 DNA sequence: TGCGCCAGCAGCCAACCAGGGACAGGGGGTCGTAACTTGAATTCACCCCTCCACTTT. Its protein product is CASSQPGTGGRNLNSPLHF.

The rearrangement uses TRBV6-2 or TRBV6-3 and TRBJ1-2, with D perhaps matching TRBD1 (5 bases). The CDR3 is 13 amino acids. CDR1 is MNHEY, CDR2 SVGEGT, per germline. Deletions cut 2 bases from V and 4 bases from J, with 8 bases between. CDR3 bases: TGTGCCAGCAGTTACCAGGGTAGCTATGGCTACACCTTC. As protein: CASSYQGSYGYTF.

The chain carries TRBV20-1 and TRBJ1-6, with TRBD1 matching over 7 bases. Germline V gene data show CDR1 as DFQATT and CDR2 as SNEGSKA (reference sequence). Trimming removed 3 bases from V and 7 bases from J; junction bases left unmatched: 3. This CDR3 has 13 residues. The CDR3 loop reads CSASRDSNSPLHF. The CDR3 DNA is TGCAGTGCTAGTCGGGACAGCAATTCACCCCTCCACTTT.

The chain joins TRBV19 to TRBJ2-3; D unclear. The length of the CDR3 is 13 residues. Germline V CDR1 and CDR2: LNHDA, SQIVND (reference sequence). V was cut by 3 bases and J by 3 bases, with 7 bases left in between. The DNA of the CDR3 is TGTGCCAGTAGTATTCAGGTTACAGATACGCAGTATTTT. Protein: CASSIQVTDTQYF.

This chain joins TRBV27 and TRBJ1-2; 9 bases fit TRBD1. Germline CDR1 MNHEY, CDR2 SMNVEV (reference sequence). The CDR3 sequence is 15 residues long. Trimming cost V 5 bases and J 4 bases; bases outside gene matches: 8. CDR3 loop: CASSAGTGRFYGYTF. DNA of the CDR3: TGTGCCAGCAGTGCCGGGACAGGGAGGTTCTATGGCTACACCTTC.

The chain couples TRBV25-1 to TRBJ1-2; D unresolved. This CDR3 is built from 13 residues. Germline V CDR1 and CDR2: MGHDK, SYGVNS. The germline V and J ends were trimmed by 3 bases and 3 bases, with 8 bases remaining between them. The DNA of the CDR3 is TGTGCCAGCAGTGATCCGACACACTATGGCTACACCTTC. Translating gives CASSDPTHYGYTF.

The chain uses TRBV15 and TRBJ1-2; the D is unclear. The V end lost 1 base, the J end lost 7 bases, and 7 bases lay between the germline ends. This CDR3 is 12 amino acids long. Germline values: CDR1 LNHNV, CDR2 YYDKDF (reference sequence). This CDR3 is CATSRGERGYTF. The CDR3 DNA reads TGTGCCACCAGCAGAGGGGAGCGTGGCTACACCTTC.

The rearrangement links TRBV4-2 to TRBJ2-7; 7 bases line up with TRBD2. The CDR3 spans 16 residues. Germline CDR1 is LGHNA and CDR2 is YNFKEQ. V lost 0 bases to trimming and J lost 1 base; unmatched junction nucleotides: 6. The CDR3 reads CASSQESAGESYEQYF. The CDR3 nucleotides are TGTGCCAGCAGCCAAGAATCGGCGGGAGAATCCTACGAGCAGTACTTC.

The J gene is TRBJ2-5, the V gene TRBV28; 12 bases align to TRBD2. The CDR3 is made up of 15 amino acids. The germline gives CDR1 MDHEN, CDR2 SYDVKM. J gave up 5 bases and V 1 base, and 2 bases lay outside the gene matches. The CDR3 loop is CASSLSTSGRETQYF. CDR3 nucleotide sequence: TGTGCCAGCAGTTTATCAACTAGCGGGAGGGAGACCCAGTACTTC.

V and J are TRBV20-1 and TRBJ2-7; TRBD2 matches 12 bases. J lost 5 bases, V lost 3 bases, and 5 bases had no gene match. The CDR3 covers 14 residues. Germline loops: CDR1 DFQATT, CDR2 SNEGSKA (reference sequence). CDR3 residues: CSASSSGRVNEQYF. For the CDR3, the DNA is TGCAGTGCTAGTTCTAGCGGGAGGGTAAACGAGCAGTACTTC.

The DNA of the CDR3 is TGTGCCACCAGCAACCCCAGGGGGCCAGGAGAGACCCAGTACTTC. This gives the protein CATSNPRGPGETQYF. The chain employs TRBV15 and TRBJ2-5, with 8 bases aligning to TRBD1. Germline V lookup: CDR1 LNHNV, CDR2 YYDKDF (reference sequence). CDR3 length: 15 residues. V gave up 4 bases and J gave up 4 bases; unmatched junction bases: 8.

The chain is built from TRBV5-4 and TRBJ2-7, with D possibly TRBD1 on 6 matching bases. The CDR3 loop spans 14 amino acids. Trimming removed 3 bases from V and 5 bases from J, with 15 bases in between. CDR1 is SGHNT, CDR2 YYREEE, per germline (reference sequence). Here the CDR3 DNA reads TGTGCCAGCAGCTCGCCAGACAGGAACCACGAGCAGTACTTC. This codes for CASSSPDRNHEQYF.

The rearrangement uses TRBV6-5 and TRBJ1-1; TRBD1 might be the D (5 bases). CDR3 size: 14 residues. Germline loops: CDR1 MNHEY, CDR2 SVGAGI. V dropped 6 bases and J dropped 1 base, with 12 bases sitting between them. In DNA, the CDR3 is TGTGCCAGCAGGGCAATCGACAGGAACACTGAAGCTTTCTTT. Amino acids: CASRAIDRNTEAFF.

The chain is built from TRBV5-1 and TRBJ2-7, with 12 bases lining up with TRBD2. Trimming at V came to 0 bases and at J to 5 bases, leaving 3 bases not matched to a gene. Germline V gene lookup returns CDR1 SGHRS and CDR2 YFSETQ. The CDR3 sequence is 15 residues long. The CDR3 region is CASSLVTSGSNEQYF. In DNA, the CDR3 is TGCGCCAGCAGCTTGGTGACTAGCGGGAGTAACGAGCAGTACTTC.

J is TRBJ2-7 and V is TRBV28; D gene ambiguous. Trimming cost V 5 bases and J 0 bases, with 11 bases left between them. The CDR3 spans 14 residues. From germline, CDR1 is MDHEN and CDR2 SYDVKM. CDR3 DNA: TGTGCCAGCAGTCCCCCGGAGAGCTCCTACGAGCAGTACTTC. It translates to CASSPPESSYEQYF.

This clone was observed once. The chain carries TRBV3-1 (or the pseudogene TRBV3-2) and TRBJ2-3; TRBD2 agrees at 10 bases. The CDR3 sequence is 16 residues long. J gave up 3 bases and V 4 bases, and 7 bases lay outside the gene matches. Germline loops: CDR1 LGHDT, CDR2 YNNKEL (reference sequence). The CDR3 DNA reads TGTGCCAGCAGCCCCCGGGTAGCGGGAGGAACAGATACGCAGTATTTT. Protein product: CASSPRVAGGTDTQYF.

This clone came up once. The chain recombines TRBV5-1 with TRBJ2-2; TRBD2 agrees at 13 bases. Germline lookup yields CDR1 SGHRS and CDR2 YFSETQ. Unmatched junction bases numbered 3, after V lost 4 bases and J lost 3 bases. This CDR3 spans 16 amino acids. CDR3 bases: TGCGCCAGCAGCATACTAGCGGGAGGGCACACCGGGGAGCTGTTTTTT. Encoded protein: CASSILAGGHTGELFF.